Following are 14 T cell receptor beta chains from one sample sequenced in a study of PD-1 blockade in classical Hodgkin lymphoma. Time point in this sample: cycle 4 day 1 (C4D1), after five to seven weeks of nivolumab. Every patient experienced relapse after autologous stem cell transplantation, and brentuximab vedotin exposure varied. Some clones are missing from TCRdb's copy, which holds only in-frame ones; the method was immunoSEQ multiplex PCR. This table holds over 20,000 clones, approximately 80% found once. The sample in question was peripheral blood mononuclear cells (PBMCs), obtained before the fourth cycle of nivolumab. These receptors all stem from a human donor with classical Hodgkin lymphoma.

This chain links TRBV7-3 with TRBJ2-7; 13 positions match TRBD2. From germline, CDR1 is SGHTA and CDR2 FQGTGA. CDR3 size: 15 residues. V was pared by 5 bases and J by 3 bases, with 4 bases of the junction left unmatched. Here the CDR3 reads CASSPWTSGSYEQYF. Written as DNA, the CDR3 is TGTGCCAGCAGCCCGTGGACTAGCGGGAGCTACGAGCAGTACTTC.

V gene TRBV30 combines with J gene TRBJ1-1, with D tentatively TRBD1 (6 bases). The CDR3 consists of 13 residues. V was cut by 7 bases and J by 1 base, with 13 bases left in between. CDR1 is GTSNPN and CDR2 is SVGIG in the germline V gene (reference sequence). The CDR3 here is CASTQGSNTEAFF. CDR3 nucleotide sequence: TGTGCCTCAACACAGGGATCGAACACTGAAGCTTTCTTT.

The DNA of the CDR3 is TGTGCCTGGAAGATCGAGACTCGGGAAAAACTGTTTTTT. Translation: CAWKIETREKLFF. The chain carries TRBV30 and TRBJ1-4; no reliable D call. The V gene lost 4 bases and the J gene lost 8 bases, with 14 bases spanning the gap. The length of the CDR3 is 13 residues. Germline CDR1 reads GTSNPN; CDR2 reads SVGIG (reference sequence).

The CDR3 DNA reads TGTGCCAGCAGTAAACGACAGGGACAGGGTAATTCACCCCTCCACTTT. Encoded protein: CASSKRQGQGNSPLHF. The chain is built from TRBV6-6 and TRBJ1-6; 9 nucleotides align to TRBD1. V lost 5 bases, J lost 6 bases, and 8 bases stayed unmatched. CDR1 is MNHNY, CDR2 SVGAGI, per germline (reference sequence). The CDR3 totals 16 residues.

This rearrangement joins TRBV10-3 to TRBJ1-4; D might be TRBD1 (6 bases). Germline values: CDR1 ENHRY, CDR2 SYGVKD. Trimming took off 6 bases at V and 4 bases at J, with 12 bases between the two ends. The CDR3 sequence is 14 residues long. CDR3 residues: CAIRRTADNEKLFF. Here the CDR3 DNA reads TGTGCCATCAGGAGGACAGCCGATAATGAAAAACTGTTTTTT.

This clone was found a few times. CDR3 in amino acids: CASSHRAAGTGELFF. Written as DNA, the CDR3 is TGTGCCAGCAGCCACCGGGCAGCGGGGACCGGGGAGCTGTTTTTT. The rearrangement links TRBV5-6 to TRBJ2-2; 7 nucleotides line up with TRBD2. The CDR3 is made up of 15 amino acids. J gave up 5 bases and V 4 bases, and 8 bases lay outside the gene matches. CDR1 and CDR2 (germline): SGHDT, YYEEEE.

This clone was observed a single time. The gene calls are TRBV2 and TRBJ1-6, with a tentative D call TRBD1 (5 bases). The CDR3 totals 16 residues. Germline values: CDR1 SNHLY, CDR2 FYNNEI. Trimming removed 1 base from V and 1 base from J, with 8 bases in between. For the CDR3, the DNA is TGTGCCAGCAGTGAAGGGGGGAAGTCCTATAATTCACCCCTCCACTTT. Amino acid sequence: CASSEGGKSYNSPLHF.

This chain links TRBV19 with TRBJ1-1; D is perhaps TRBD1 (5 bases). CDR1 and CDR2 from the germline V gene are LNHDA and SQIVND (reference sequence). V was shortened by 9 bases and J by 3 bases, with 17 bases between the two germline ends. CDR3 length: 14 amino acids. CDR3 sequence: CASQTDRGDTEAFF. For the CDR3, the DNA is TGTGCCAGCCAAACGGACCGGGGGGACACTGAAGCTTTCTTT.

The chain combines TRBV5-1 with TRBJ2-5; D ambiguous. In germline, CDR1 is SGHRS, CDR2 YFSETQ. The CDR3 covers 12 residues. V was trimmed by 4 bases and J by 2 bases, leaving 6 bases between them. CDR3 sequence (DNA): TGCGCCAGCAGCCTGGCTCAAGAGACCCAGTACTTC. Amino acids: CASSLAQETQYF. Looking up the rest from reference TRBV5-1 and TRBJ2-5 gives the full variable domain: KAGVTQTPRYLIKTRGQQVTLSCSPISGHRSVSWYQQTPGQGLQFLFEYFSETQRNKGNFPGRFSGRQFSNSRSEMNVSTLELGDSALYLCASSLAQETQYFGPGTRLLVL.

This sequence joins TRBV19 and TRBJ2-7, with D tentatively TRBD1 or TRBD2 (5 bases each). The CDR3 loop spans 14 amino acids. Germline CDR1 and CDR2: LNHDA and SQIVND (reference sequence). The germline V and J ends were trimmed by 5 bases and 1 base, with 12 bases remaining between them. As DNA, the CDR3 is TGTGCCAGTAGTTTAGGGACGGTGTCCTACGAGCAGTACTTC. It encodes CASSLGTVSYEQYF.

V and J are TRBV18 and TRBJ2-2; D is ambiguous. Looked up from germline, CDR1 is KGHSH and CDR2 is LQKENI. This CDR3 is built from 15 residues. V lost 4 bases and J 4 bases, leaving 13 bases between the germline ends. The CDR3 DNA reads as TGTGCCAGCTCACTCGGAAAGGTCGGCACCGGGGAGCTGTTTTTT. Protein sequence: CASSLGKVGTGELFF.

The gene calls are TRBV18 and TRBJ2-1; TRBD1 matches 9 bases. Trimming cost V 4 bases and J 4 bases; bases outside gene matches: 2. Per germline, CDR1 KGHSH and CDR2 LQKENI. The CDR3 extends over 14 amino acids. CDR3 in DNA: TGTGCCAGCTCACTCGGGACAGGGTACAATGAGCAGTTCTTC. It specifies CASSLGTGYNEQFF.

The CDR3 sequence: CAWSLQENSPLHF. The CDR3 region has the DNA TGTGCCTGGAGTTTACAGGAAAATTCACCCCTCCACTTT. The V call is TRBV30, the J call TRBJ1-6; weak D call: TRBD1 (5 bases). Germline values: CDR1 GTSNPN, CDR2 SVGIG (reference sequence). The CDR3 sequence is 13 residues long. Trimming shortened V by 2 bases and J by 7 bases, and 9 bases separated the two germline ends.

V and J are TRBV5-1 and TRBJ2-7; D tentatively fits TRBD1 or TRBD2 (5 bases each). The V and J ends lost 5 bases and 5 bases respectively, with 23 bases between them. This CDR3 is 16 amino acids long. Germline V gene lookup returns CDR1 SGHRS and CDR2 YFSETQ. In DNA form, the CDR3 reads TGCGCCAGCAGTGGGGGAACAATAGGCAGCTACCACGAGCAGTACTTC. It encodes CASSGGTIGSYHEQYF. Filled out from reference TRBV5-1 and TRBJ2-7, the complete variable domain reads KAGVTQTPRYLIKTRGQQVTLSCSPISGHRSVSWYQQTPGQGLQFLFEYFSETQRNKGNFPGRFSGRQFSNSRSEMNVSTLELGDSALYLCASSGGTIGSYHEQYFGPGTRLTVT.